This T cell receptor beta chain is from a study of blood T cells in healthy people across ages. Primed by a sample-barcoded 5' primer and a J-beta primer mix, a second PCR proceeded for 7 to 11 cycles. TCRdb re-analysed the 5' RACE reads in MiXCR, keeping a single row per CDR3 protein. The sample includes 630,000 or so distinct CDR3 sequences, under 30% of them seen just once. Study results and caveats: Relative to aged donors, long-lived donors carried more naive CD4+ cells and displayed higher diversity.

This clonotype showed up many times. Its antigen is as yet unknown. The clonotype comes from a woman older than 75 in good health. Sequencing was done on a sample of blood.

CDR3 bases: TGCAGTGCCGAGACCCAGTTAGCCAAAAACATTCAGTACTTC. Protein: CSAETQLAKNIQYF. The chain uses TRBV20-1 and TRBJ2-4; D not resolved. The CDR3 loop spans 14 amino acids. Per germline, CDR1 DFQATT and CDR2 SNEGSKA (reference sequence). V lost 6 bases to trimming and J lost 0 bases, with 12 bases between them.